This entry lists 2 T cell receptor beta chains sequenced from one sample in a study of cytomegalovirus exposure and HLA in healthy donors. The table came from immunoSEQ multiplex PCR; TCRdb's copy has only in-frame clones and leaves some out. The sample lists more than 110,000 clones; around 88% were seen once. Sequencing used PBMCs. The receptors derive from a woman aged 18 to 35 in good health and CMV-seropositive.

This chain joins TRBV6-1 and TRBJ1-5; D gene uncertain. CDR3 length equals 12 residues. The V gene's germline CDR1 is MNHNS and CDR2 SASEGT. V gave up 7 bases and J gave up 3 bases, with 7 bases separating them. In DNA form, the CDR3 reads TGTGCCAGCACCCGTCTCAATCAGCCCCAGCATTTT. Its protein product is CASTRLNQPQHF.

CDR3 amino acids: CASSTKTGTSGRNEQFF. The CDR3, as DNA: TGTGCCAGCAGTACAAAAACCGGGACTAGCGGGAGAAATGAGCAGTTCTTC. The genes are TRBV28 and TRBJ2-1, with TRBD2 identical over 14 bases. This CDR3 is 17 amino acids long. V trimming: 5 bases; J trimming: 7 bases; junction bases outside the gene matches: 10. Germline V lookup: CDR1 MDHEN, CDR2 SYDVKM.